This T cell receptor (beta chain) was documented in a study of early T cells in non-severe SARS-CoV-2 infection. On the study more broadly: Sequencing of unsorted whole blood was done on bulk RNA, leaving chains unpaired.

Trimming shortened V by 3 bases and J by 8 bases, and 11 bases separated the two germline ends. The length of the CDR3 is 13 residues. Germline lookup yields CDR1 SGHDT and CDR2 YYEEEE. General study results and limits: Private and CD4 specificities were missed by VDJdb matching, which favored anti-spike CD8 responses.

Concerning this clonotype: The antigen remains undetermined.

Unique molecular identifier tags were affixed to discrete cDNA molecules. MiXCR was run by TCRdb on the 5' RACE reads, yielding one entry per CDR3 protein. In the table there are around 86,000 distinct CDR3 sequences, roughly 14% of which are singletons. Sequencing used whole blood. The TCR was taken from an adult who was a healthcare worker with PCR-confirmed SARS-CoV-2 infection or an uninfected control (not recorded which). The rearrangement uses TRBV5-6 and TRBJ1-4; D ambiguous. CDR3 sequence reads: CASSYPTGEKLFF. The CDR3 nucleotides are TGTGCCAGCAGCTACCCGACGGGGGAAAAACTGTTTTTT.